Below, 15 T cell receptor beta chains from the same sample are listed, as sequenced in a study of blood T cell repertoires in COVID-19. Here immunoSEQ multiplex PCR was the method, and the copy in TCRdb shows in-frame clones only, minus some. The sample comprises roughly 130,000 clones, less than 80% of which are singletons, and under 4.5% rests with the top ten. Sequencing used peripheral blood. Receptors were obtained from a man in his sixties with acute or convalescent COVID-19.

The rearrangement links TRBV4-1 to TRBJ1-1; 8 positions agree with TRBD1. Germline CDR1 reads MGHRA; CDR2 reads YSYEKL. Germline trimming cut 1 base from V and 2 bases from J; bases unmatched to any gene: 6. The CDR3 contains 16 residues. This chain's CDR3 is CASSQGQGSDNTEAFF. The CDR3 DNA reads as TGCGCCAGCAGCCAAGGACAGGGGTCGGACAACACTGAAGCTTTCTTT.

The CDR3 is CAISESPGLGPDTQYF. The CDR3, as DNA: TGTGCCATCAGTGAGTCGCCGGGACTAGGGCCAGATACGCAGTATTTT. The V and J genes are TRBV10-3 and TRBJ2-3; 8 bases line up with TRBD2. Germline CDR1 ENHRY, CDR2 SYGVKD. The CDR3 is made up of 16 amino acids. V lost 0 bases and J lost 4; bases outside the gene matches: 6.

V is TRBV12-3 or TRBV12-4 and J is TRBJ2-1, with D possibly matching TRBD2 (5 bases). Trimming stripped 8 bases from V and 6 bases from J, with 14 bases between. The CDR3 totals 13 residues. The CDR3 here is CASGLASSNEQFF. The CDR3 nucleotides read TGTGCCAGCGGGTTGGCTAGCAGCAATGAGCAGTTCTTC.

The chain uses TRBV18 and TRBJ2-7; 9 bases fit TRBD1. This CDR3 spans 15 amino acids. Germline CDR1 and CDR2: KGHSH and LQKENI. J gave up 6 bases and V 3 bases, and 9 bases lay outside the gene matches. Written as DNA, the CDR3 is TGTGCCAGCTCACCTCAGTGGGGACAGGGATCCGAGCAGTACTTC. It codes for CASSPQWGQGSEQYF.

This chain links TRBV4-3 with TRBJ2-7; no reliable D call. The CDR3 is made up of 13 amino acids. V shed 1 base and J shed 6 bases, with 10 bases lying between them. The germline gives CDR1 LGHNA, CDR2 YSLEER. The CDR3 spells CASSQARHCEQYF. The CDR3 DNA sequence: TGCGCCAGCAGCCAAGCCAGGCACTGCGAGCAGTACTTC.

The V call is TRBV7-9, the J call TRBJ2-5, with 11 bases matching TRBD1. Germline CDR1 SEHNR, CDR2 FQNEAQ (reference sequence). The CDR3 has 15 residues. The trim removed 4 bases at V and 4 bases at J, leaving 5 bases unmatched. The CDR3 sequence: CASSYWTGGLETQYF. The CDR3 DNA sequence: TGTGCCAGCAGCTACTGGACAGGGGGCTTAGAGACCCAGTACTTC.

The chain employs TRBV7-2 and TRBJ2-1, with 8 bases identical to TRBD1. J gave up 11 bases and V 6 bases, and 9 bases lay outside the gene matches. CDR3 length: 13 amino acids. Per germline, CDR1 SGHTA and CDR2 FQGNSA. CDR3 sequence reads: CASSQSSGGQQFF. The CDR3 bases are TGTGCCAGCAGTCAAAGTTCAGGGGGCCAGCAGTTCTTC.

V and J are TRBV28 and TRBJ1-5; D ambiguous. Trimming removed 6 bases from V and 4 bases from J, with 4 bases in between. Per germline, CDR1 MDHEN and CDR2 SYDVKM. The CDR3 totals 11 residues. The CDR3 DNA follows: TGTGCCAGCAGAGCAAATCAGCCCCAGCATTTT. It specifies CASRANQPQHF.

V and J are TRBV18 and TRBJ1-6; 9 nucleotides match TRBD1. The germline V gene has CDR1 KGHSH and CDR2 LQKENI. The CDR3 is 15 residues long. V trimming: 3 bases; J trimming: 7 bases; junction bases outside the gene matches: 4. CDR3 coding DNA: TGTGCCAGCTCACCGATGGGACAGGGAAATTCACCCCTCCACTTT. Residues: CASSPMGQGNSPLHF.

The gene calls are TRBV12-3 or TRBV12-4 and TRBJ2-1, with D unresolved. V gave up 7 bases and J gave up 3 bases, with 7 bases separating them. This CDR3 is built from 12 residues. CDR3 sequence (DNA): TGTGCCAGCAACAAAAACTACAATGAGCAGTTCTTC. Its translation: CASNKNYNEQFF.

The chain recombines TRBV20-1 with TRBJ2-1, with D possibly being TRBD1 (5 bases). The CDR3 length is 11 residues. CDR1 and CDR2 from the germline V gene are DFQATT and SNEGSKA (reference sequence). V was cut by 2 bases and J by 7 bases, with 6 bases left in between. CDR3 residues: CSARQGNEQFF. The DNA for the CDR3 is TGCAGTGCTAGACAGGGTAATGAGCAGTTCTTC.

The chain has TRBV30 and TRBJ2-5; perhaps TRBD1 as D (5 bases). CDR1 and CDR2 from the germline V gene are GTSNPN and SVGIG (reference sequence). Between the trimmed V and J ends, which lost 2 bases and 3 bases, there was a span of 10 bases. This CDR3 has 13 residues. CDR3 sequence (DNA): TGTGCCTGGAGTATCGACAGTAAAGAGACCCAGTACTTC. Translation gives CAWSIDSKETQYF.

The chain is built from TRBV9 and TRBJ1-1; D possibly corresponds to TRBD1 (6 bases). V gave up 4 bases and J gave up 0 bases, with 10 bases separating them. CDR3 length: 14 amino acids. CDR1 SGDLS and CDR2 YYNGEE come from the germline V gene. CDR3 protein: CASSLRQVNTEAFF. The DNA of the CDR3 is TGTGCCAGCAGCCTCCGACAGGTGAACACTGAAGCTTTCTTT.

V usage is TRBV5-1 and J usage is TRBJ1-4, with D hard to call. This CDR3 has 15 amino acids. V was cut by 0 bases and J by 7 bases, with 13 bases left in between. Germline lookup yields CDR1 SGHRS and CDR2 YFSETQ. The CDR3: CASSLEGSRVEKLFF. The CDR3 DNA reads as TGCGCCAGCAGCTTGGAAGGGTCGCGGGTTGAAAAACTGTTTTTT.

The V call is TRBV30, the J call TRBJ2-7; TRBD2 agrees at 8 bases. The CDR3 consists of 15 residues. V lost 2 bases and J lost 1; bases outside the gene matches: 7. In germline, CDR1 is GTSNPN, CDR2 SVGIG (reference sequence). The CDR3 is CAWSWSGGGSYEQYF. CDR3 nucleotides: TGTGCCTGGAGTTGGTCGGGAGGGGGGTCCTACGAGCAGTACTTC.